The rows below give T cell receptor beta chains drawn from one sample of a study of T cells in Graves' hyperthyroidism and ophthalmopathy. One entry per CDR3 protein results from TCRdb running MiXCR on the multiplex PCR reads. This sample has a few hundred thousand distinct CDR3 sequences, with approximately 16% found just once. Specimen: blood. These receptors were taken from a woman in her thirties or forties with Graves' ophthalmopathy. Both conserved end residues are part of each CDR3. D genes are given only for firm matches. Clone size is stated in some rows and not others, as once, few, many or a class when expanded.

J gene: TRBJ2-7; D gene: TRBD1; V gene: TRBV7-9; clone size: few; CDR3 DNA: TGTGCCAGCAGCTCCAACACCTATACCGGGACAGGGCCCTACGAGCAGTACTTC; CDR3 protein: CASSSNTYTGTGPYEQYF
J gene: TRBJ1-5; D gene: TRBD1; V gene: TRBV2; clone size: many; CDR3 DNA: TGTGCCAGCAGTCCACAGGGGTATGACCAGCCCCAGCATTTT; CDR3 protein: CASSPQGYDQPQHF
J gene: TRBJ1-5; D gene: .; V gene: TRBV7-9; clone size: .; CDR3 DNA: TGTGCCAGCAGCTTATCGGAGATTAGGAGCAATCAGCCCCAGCATTTT; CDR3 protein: CASSLSEIRSNQPQHF
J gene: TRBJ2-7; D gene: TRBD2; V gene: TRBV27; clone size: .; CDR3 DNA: TGCGCCAGCAGTTGGGGGGGGGGGGGGTACGAGCAGTACTTC; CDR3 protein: CASSWGGGGYEQYF
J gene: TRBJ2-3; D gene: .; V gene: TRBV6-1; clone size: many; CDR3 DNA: TGTGCCAGCAGTGAAGCGTTCGGGGCGGCCAGCACAGATACGCAGTATTTT; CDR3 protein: CASSEAFGAASTDTQYF
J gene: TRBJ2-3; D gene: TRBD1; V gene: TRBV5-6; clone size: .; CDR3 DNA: TGTGCCAGCAGCTTGGCGAGCTGGACAGGTGCAGATACGCAGTATTTT; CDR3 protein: CASSLASWTGADTQYF
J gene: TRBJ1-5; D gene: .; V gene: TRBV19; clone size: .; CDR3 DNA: TGTGCCAGTAGTATAGATCCTGGTTATTTGCCCCAGCATTTT; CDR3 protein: CASSIDPGYLPQHF
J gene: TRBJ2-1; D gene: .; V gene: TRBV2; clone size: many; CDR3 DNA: TGTGCCAGCAGTGCGGGAGTGATCAATGAGCAGTTCTTC; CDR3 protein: CASSAGVINEQFF
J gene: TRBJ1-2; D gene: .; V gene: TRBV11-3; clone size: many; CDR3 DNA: TGTGCCAGCAGCTTAACTCAGGGGTCTGGCTACACCTTC; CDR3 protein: CASSLTQGSGYTF
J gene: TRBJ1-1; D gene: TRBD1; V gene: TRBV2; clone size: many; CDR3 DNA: TGTGCCAGCAGTCAAAGGGGACAGGGTGGTTGGACTGAAGCTTTCTTT; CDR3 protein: CASSQRGQGGWTEAFF
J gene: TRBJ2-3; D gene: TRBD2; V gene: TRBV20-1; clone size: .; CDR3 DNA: TGCAGTGCTCGACTAGCGGGGAACACAGGTACGCAGTATTTT; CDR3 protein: CSARLAGNTGTQYF
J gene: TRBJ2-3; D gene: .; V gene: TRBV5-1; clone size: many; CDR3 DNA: TGCGCCAGCAGCCCAAGGGAGGATCTCACAGATACGCAGTATTTT; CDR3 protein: CASSPREDLTDTQYF
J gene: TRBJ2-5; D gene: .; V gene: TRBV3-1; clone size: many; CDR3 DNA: TGTGCCAGCAGCCCCCCCGGGGCACGAAACCAGTACTTC; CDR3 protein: CASSPPGARNQYF
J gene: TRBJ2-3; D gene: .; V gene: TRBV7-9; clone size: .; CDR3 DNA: TGTGCCAGCAGCTCCTTAGCGCATCGCACAGATACGCAGTATTTT; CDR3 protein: CASSSLAHRTDTQYF
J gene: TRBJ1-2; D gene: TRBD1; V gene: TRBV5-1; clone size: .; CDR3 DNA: TGCGCCAGCAGCTACGGACAGGGACAAGGCTACACCTTC; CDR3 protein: CASSYGQGQGYTF
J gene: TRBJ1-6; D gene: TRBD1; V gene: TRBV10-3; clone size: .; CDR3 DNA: TGTGCCATCAGAACAGGGGGCGATAATTCACCCCTCCACTTT; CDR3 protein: CAIRTGGDNSPLHF
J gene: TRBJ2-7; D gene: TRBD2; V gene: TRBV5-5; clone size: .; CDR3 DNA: TGTGCCAGCAGCGTGGGACTAGCGGGAGGTTCGTCCTACGAGCAGTACTTC; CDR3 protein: CASSVGLAGGSSYEQYF
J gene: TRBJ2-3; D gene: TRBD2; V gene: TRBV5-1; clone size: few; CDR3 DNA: TGCGCCAGCAGCTTGGCCCTAAGCGGGGGGGCAGATACGCAGTATTTT; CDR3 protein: CASSLALSGGADTQYF
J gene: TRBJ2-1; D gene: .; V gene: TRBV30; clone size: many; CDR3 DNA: TGTGCCTGGAGATTAGGGATCTACAATGAGCAGTTCTTC; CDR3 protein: CAWRLGIYNEQFF
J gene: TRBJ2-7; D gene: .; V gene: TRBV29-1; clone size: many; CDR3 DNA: TGCAGCGCCCTGGGATCCTCGGACCCTGCTCGCGAGCAGTACTTC; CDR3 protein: CSALGSSDPAREQYF
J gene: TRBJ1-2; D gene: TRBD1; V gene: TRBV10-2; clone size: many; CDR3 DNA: TGCGCCAGCGCTGACAGGGCCTACTATGGCTACACCTTC; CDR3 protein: CASADRAYYGYTF
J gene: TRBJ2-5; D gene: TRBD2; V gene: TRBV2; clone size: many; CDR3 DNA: TGTGCCAGCAGGGGACTAGCGGGAAGGTTGTTCAGGGGGAGAGAGACCCAGTACTTC; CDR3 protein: CASRGLAGRLFRGRETQYF